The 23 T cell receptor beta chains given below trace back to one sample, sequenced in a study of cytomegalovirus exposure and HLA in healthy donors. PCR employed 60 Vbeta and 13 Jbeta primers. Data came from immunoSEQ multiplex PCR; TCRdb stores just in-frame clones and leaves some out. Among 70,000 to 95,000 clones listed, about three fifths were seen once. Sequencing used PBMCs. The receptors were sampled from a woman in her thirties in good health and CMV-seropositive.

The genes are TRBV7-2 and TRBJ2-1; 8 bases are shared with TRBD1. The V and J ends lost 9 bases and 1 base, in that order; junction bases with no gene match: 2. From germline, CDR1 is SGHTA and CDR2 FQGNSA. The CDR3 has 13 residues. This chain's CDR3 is CASRQGSYNEQFF. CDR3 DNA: TGTGCCAGTCGACAGGGGTCCTACAATGAGCAGTTCTTC.

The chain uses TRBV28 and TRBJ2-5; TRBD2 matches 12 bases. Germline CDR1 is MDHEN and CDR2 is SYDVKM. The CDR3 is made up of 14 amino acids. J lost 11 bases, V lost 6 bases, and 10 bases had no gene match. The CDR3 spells CASSPLAGGYAQYF. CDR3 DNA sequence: TGTGCCAGCAGCCCACTAGCGGGGGGTTACGCGCAGTACTTC.

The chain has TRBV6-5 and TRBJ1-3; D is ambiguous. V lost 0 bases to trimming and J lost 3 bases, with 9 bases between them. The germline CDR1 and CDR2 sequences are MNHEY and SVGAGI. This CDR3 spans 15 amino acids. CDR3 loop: CASSYSMTGGNTIYF. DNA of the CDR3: TGTGCCAGCAGTTACTCGATGACGGGTGGAAACACCATATATTTT.

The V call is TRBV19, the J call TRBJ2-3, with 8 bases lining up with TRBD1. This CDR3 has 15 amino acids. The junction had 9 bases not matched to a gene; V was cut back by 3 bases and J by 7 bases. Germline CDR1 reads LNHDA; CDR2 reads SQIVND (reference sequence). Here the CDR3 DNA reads TGTGCCAGTAGTATTCAGGGGGCCGGTGTTAATACGCAGTATTTT. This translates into CASSIQGAGVNTQYF.

In nucleotides, the CDR3 is TGTGCCAGGGAACATAAAGCGGACTATGGCTACACCTTC. This gives the protein CAREHKADYGYTF. This chain uses TRBV6-4 with TRBJ1-2; D gene unclear. The CDR3 consists of 13 residues. From germline, CDR1 is MRHNA and CDR2 SNTAGT. Trimming cost V 9 bases and J 3 bases, with 14 bases left between them.

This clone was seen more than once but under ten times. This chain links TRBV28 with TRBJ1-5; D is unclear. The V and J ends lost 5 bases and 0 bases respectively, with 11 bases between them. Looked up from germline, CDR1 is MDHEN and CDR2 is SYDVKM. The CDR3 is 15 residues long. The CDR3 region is CASSLWASSNQPQHF. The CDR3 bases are TGTGCCAGCAGTCTCTGGGCCAGTAGCAATCAGCCCCAGCATTTT.

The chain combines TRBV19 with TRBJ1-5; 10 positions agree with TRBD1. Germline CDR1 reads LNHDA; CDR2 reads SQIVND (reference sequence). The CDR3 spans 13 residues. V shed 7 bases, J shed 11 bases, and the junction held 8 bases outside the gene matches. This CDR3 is CASNGQGVKAQHF. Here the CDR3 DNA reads TGTGCCAGTAACGGACAGGGGGTGAAAGCCCAGCATTTT.

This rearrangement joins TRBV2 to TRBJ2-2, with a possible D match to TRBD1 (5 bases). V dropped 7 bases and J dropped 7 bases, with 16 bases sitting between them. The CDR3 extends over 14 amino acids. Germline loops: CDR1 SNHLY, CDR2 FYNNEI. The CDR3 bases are TGTGCCAGCATCGGTCAGGGTGGGGTCGGGGAGCTGTTTTTT. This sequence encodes CASIGQGGVGELFF.

CDR3 in amino acids: CASSQTRTGANGDTQYF. The CDR3 DNA is TGCGCCAGCAGCCAAACGCGGACAGGGGCAAACGGGGATACGCAGTATTTT. The chain combines TRBV4-3 with TRBJ2-3, with 9 nucleotides matching TRBD1. Unmatched junction bases numbered 12, after V lost 2 bases and J lost 6 bases. The CDR3 runs 17 residues. Germline V gives CDR1 LGHNA, CDR2 YSLEER.

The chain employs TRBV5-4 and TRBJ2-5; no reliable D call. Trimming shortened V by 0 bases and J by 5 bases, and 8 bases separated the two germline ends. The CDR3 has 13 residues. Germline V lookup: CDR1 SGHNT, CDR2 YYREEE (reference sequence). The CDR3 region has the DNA TGTGCCAGCAGCTTGGGAGGTTCGGAGACCCAGTACTTC. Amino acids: CASSLGGSETQYF.

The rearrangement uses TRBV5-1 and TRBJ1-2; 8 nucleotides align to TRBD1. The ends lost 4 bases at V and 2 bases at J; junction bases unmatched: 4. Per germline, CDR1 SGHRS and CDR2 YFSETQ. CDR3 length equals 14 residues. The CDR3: CASSPDRGNYGYTF. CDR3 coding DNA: TGCGCCAGCAGCCCAGACAGGGGCAACTATGGCTACACCTTC. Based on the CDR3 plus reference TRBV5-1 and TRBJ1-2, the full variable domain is KAGVTQTPRYLIKTRGQQVTLSCSPISGHRSVSWYQQTPGQGLQFLFEYFSETQRNKGNFPGRFSGRQFSNSRSEMNVSTLELGDSALYLCASSPDRGNYGYTFGSGTRLTVV.

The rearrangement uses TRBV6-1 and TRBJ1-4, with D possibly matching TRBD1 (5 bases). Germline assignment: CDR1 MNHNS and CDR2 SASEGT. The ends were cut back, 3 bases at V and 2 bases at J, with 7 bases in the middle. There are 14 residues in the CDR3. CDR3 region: CASSDRVTNEKLFF. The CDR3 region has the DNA TGTGCCAGCAGTGACAGGGTTACTAATGAAAAACTGTTTTTT.

Here the CDR3 DNA reads TGTGCCAGCAGGCTAGCGGGGACCTACTACAATGAGCAGTTCTTC. It translates to CASRLAGTYYNEQFF. J is TRBJ2-1 and V is TRBV27; 9 bases align to TRBD2. Per the germline V gene, CDR1 is MNHEY and CDR2 is SMNVEV (reference sequence). Trimming cost V 6 bases and J 3 bases; bases outside gene matches: 6. The CDR3 contains 15 residues.

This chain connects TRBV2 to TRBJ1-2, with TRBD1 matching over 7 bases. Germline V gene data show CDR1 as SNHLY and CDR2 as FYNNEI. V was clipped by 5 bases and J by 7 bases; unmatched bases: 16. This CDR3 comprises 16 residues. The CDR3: CASSSRRKGQERGYTF. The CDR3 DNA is TGTGCCAGCAGTTCGCGAAGGAAAGGACAGGAACGTGGCTACACCTTC.

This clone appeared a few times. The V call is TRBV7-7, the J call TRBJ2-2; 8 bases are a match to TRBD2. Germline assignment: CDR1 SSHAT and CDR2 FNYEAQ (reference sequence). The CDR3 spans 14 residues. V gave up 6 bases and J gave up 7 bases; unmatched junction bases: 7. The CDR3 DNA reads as TGTGCCAGCAGTGGGACTAGTCAATTCGGGGAGCTGTTTTTT. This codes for CASSGTSQFGELFF.

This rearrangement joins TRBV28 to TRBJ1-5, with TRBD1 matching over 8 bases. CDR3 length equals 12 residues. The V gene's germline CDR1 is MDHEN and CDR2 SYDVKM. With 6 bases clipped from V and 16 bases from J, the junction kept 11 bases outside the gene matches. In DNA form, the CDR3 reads TGTGCCAGCAGGGTAAGAGCGGACAGGGAACATTTT. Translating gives CASRVRADREHF.

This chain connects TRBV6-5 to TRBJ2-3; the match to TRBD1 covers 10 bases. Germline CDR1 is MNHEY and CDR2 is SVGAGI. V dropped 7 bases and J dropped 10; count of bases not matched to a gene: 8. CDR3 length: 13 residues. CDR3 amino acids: CASTKSGQGAQYF. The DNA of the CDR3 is TGTGCCAGCACTAAGTCCGGACAGGGGGCGCAGTATTTT.

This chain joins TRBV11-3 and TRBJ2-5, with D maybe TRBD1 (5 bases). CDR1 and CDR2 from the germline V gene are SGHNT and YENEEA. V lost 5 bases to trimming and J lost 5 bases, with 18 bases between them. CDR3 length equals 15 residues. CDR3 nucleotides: TGTGCCAGCAGCGGGCAGGGCGGAGACGGGGAGACCCAGTACTTC. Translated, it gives CASSGQGGDGETQYF.

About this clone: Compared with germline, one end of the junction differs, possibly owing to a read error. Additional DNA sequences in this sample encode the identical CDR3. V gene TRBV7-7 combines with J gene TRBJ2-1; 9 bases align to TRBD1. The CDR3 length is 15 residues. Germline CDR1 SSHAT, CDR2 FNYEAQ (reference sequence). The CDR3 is CASSDGTGIYNEQFF. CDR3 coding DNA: TGTGCTAGCAGCGACGGGACAGGGATCTACAATGAGCAGTTCTTC. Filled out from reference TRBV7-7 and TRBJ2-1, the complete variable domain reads GAGVSQSPRYKVTKRGQDVTLRCDPISSHATLYWYQQALGQGPEFLTYFNYEAQPDKSGLPSDRFSAERPEGSISTLTIQRTEQRDSAMYRCASSDGTGIYNEQFFGPGTRLTVL.

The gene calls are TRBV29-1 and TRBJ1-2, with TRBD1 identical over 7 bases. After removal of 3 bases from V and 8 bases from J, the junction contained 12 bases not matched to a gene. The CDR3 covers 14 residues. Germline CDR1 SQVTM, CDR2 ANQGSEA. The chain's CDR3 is CSVDLARGLFGYTF. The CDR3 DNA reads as TGCAGCGTTGATCTGGCCAGGGGGTTGTTCGGCTACACCTTC. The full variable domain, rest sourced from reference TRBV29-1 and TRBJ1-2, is SAVISQKPSRDICQRGTSLTIQCQVDSQVTMMFWYRQQPGQSLTLIATANQGSEATYESGFVIDKFPISRPNLTFSTLTVSNMSPEDSSIYLCSVDLARGLFGYTFGSGTRLTVV.

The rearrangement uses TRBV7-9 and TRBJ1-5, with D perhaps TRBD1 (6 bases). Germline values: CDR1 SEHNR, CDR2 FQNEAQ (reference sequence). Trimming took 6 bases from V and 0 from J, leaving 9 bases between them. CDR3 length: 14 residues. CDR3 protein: CASSLRGSNQPQHF. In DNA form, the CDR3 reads TGTGCCAGCAGTCTCAGGGGTAGCAATCAGCCCCAGCATTTT.

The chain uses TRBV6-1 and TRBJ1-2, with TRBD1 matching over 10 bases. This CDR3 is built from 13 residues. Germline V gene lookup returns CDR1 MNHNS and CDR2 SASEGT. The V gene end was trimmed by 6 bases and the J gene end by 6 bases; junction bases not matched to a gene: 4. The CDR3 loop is CASRTGGGNGYTF. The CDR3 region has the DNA TGTGCCAGCAGGACAGGGGGCGGAAATGGCTACACCTTC.

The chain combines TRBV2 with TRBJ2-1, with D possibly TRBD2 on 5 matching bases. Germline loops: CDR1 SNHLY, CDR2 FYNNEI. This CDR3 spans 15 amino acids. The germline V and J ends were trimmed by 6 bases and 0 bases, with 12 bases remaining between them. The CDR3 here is CASRTLASSYNEQFF. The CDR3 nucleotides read TGTGCCAGCAGGACTCTAGCTAGCTCCTACAATGAGCAGTTCTTC.